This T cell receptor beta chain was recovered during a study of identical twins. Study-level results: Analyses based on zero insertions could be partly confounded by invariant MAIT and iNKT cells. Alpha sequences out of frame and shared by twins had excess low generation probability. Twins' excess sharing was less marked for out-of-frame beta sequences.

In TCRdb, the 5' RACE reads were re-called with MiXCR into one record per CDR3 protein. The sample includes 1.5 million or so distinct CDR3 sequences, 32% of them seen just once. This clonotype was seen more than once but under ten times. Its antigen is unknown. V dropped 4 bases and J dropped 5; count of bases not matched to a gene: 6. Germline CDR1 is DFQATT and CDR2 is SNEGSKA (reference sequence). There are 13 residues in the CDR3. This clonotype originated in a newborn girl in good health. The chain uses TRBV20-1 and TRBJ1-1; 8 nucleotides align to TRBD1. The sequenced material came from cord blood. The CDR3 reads CSAIRQGRTEAFF. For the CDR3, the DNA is TGCAGTGCTATCCGACAGGGGAGGACTGAAGCTTTCTTT.